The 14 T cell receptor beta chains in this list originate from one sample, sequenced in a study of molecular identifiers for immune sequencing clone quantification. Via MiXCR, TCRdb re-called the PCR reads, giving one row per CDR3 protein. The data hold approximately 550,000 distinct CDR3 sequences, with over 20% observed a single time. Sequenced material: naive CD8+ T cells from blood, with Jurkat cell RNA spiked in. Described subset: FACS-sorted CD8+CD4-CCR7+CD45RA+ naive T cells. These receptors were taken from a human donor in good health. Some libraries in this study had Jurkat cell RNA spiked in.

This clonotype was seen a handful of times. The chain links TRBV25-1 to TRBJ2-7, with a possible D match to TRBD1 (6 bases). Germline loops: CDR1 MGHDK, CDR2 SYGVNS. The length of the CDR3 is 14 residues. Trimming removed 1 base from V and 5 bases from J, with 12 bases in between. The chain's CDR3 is CASSEWHRAHEQYF. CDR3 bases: TGTGCCAGCAGTGAATGGCACAGGGCTCACGAGCAGTACTTC.

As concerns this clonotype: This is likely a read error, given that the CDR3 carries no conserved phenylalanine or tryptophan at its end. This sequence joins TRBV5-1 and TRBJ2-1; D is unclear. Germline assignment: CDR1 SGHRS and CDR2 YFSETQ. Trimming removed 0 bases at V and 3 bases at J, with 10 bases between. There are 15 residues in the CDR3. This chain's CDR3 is CASSLDSSYYNEQFL. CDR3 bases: TGCGCCAGCAGCTTGGATAGCAGTTACTACAATGAGCAGTTCCTC.

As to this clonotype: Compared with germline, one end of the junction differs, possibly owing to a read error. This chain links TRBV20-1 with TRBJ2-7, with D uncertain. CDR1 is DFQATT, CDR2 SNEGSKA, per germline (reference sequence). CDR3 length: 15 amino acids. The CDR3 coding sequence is TGCAGTGCTTGGCCGCTAGAGATTAGCTCCTACGGGCAGTACTTC. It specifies CSAWPLEISSYGQYF.

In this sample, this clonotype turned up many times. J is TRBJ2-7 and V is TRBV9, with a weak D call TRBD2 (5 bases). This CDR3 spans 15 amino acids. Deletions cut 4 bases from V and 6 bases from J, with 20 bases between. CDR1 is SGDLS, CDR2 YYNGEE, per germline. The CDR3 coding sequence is TGTGCCAGCAGCCCAGCCACTAGTGTGCTCTCCGAGCAGTACTTC. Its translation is CASSPATSVLSEQYF.

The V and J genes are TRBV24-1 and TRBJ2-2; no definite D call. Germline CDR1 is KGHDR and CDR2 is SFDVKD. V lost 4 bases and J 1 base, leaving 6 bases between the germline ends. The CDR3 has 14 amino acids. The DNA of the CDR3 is TGTGCCACCAGTGAGTCCCTGAACACCGGGGAGCTGTTTTTT. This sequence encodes CATSESLNTGELFF.

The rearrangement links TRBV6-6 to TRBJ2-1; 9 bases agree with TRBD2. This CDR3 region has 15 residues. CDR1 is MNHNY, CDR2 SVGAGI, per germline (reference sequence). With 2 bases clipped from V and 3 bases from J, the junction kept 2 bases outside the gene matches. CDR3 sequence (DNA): TGTGCCAGCAGTTACACGCGGGAGGGCTACAATGAGCAGTTCTTC. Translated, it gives CASSYTREGYNEQFF.

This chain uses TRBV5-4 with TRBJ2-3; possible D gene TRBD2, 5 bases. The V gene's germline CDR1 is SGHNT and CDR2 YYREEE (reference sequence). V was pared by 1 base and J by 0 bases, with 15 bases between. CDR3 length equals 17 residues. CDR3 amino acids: CASSLLSGMTSTDTQYF. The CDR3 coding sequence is TGTGCCAGCAGCTTGTTGTCGGGGATGACTAGCACAGATACGCAGTATTTT.

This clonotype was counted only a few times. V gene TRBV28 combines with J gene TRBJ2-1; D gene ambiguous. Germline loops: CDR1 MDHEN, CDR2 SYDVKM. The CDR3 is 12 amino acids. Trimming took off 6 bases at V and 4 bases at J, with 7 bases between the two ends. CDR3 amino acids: CASSPVYNEQFF. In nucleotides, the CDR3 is TGTGCCAGCAGCCCCGTGTACAATGAGCAGTTCTTC.

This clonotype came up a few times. The CDR3 nucleotides are TGTGCCAGCAGTTACACGACAGGGAATGAGCAGTTCTTC. Amino acid sequence: CASSYTTGNEQFF. V is TRBV6-6 and J is TRBJ2-1, with 7 bases matching TRBD1. This CDR3 comprises 13 residues. CDR1 is MNHNY and CDR2 is SVGAGI in the germline V gene (reference sequence). V lost 2 bases to trimming and J lost 7 bases; unmatched junction nucleotides: 2.

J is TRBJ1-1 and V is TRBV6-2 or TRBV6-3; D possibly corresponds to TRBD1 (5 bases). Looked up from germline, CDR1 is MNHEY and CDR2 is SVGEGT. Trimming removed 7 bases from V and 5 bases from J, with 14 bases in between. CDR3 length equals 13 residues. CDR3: CASIRDFRTEAFF. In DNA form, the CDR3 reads TGTGCCAGCATCAGGGACTTTAGGACTGAAGCTTTCTTT.

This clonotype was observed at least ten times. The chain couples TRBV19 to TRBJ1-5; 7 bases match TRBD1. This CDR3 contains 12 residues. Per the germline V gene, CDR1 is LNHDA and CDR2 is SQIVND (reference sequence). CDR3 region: CAGKTGNQPQHF. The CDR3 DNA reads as TGTGCGGGGAAGACAGGGAATCAGCCCCAGCATTTT.

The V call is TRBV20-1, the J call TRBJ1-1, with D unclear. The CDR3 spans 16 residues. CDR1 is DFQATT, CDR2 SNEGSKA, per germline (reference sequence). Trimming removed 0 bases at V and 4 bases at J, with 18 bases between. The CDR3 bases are TGCAGTGCTAGAGATCGGACGGCCTCTGTGAGCACTGAAGCTTTCTTT. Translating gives CSARDRTASVSTEAFF.

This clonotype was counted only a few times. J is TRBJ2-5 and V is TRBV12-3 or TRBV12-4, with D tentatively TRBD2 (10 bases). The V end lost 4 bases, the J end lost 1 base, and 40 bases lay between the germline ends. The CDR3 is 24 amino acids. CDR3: CASSSNNATGGIRLAGDAQETQYF. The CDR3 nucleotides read TGTGCCAGCAGTTCGAATAATGCGACAGGGGGAATTCGCCTAGCGGGGGACGCCCAAGAGACCCAGTACTTC.

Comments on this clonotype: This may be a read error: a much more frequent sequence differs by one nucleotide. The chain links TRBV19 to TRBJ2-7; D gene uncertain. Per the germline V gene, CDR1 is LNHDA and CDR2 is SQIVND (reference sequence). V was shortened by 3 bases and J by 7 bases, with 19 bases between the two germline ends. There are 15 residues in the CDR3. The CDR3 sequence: CASSILQTPYNEQYF. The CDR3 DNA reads TGTGCCAGTAGTATTCTCCAGACCCCTTACAATGAGCAGTACTTC.